The clone carrying this T cell receptor beta chain was detected many times. V lost 5 bases to trimming and J lost 4 bases, with 20 bases between them. The CDR3 runs 16 residues. The germline gives CDR1 SGHTA, CDR2 FQGNSA. TCRdb fed the reads into MiXCR, producing one record per CDR3 protein. The sample yields roughly 230,000 distinct CDR3 sequences, 12% seen once. The entry originates in a study of T cell repertoires in cytomegalovirus infection. The sample taken for sequencing was PBMCs. This receptor was taken from a human donor in good health (CMV status not recorded). Some clones in this sample may be carry-over from other donors' samples. The chain recombines TRBV7-2 with TRBJ1-2; possibly TRBD1 for D (5 bases). CDR3 bases: TGTGCCAGCAGCCCGCTAGGAGGGGCGCGGGGCTATGGCTACACCTTC. This sequence encodes CASSPLGGARGYGYTF.